This T cell receptor (beta chain) was sequenced in a study of blood T cell repertoires in COVID-19. Across the study: Sites in the United States, Italy and Spain provided acute and convalescent COVID-19 samples. PBMCs, B-cell-depleted T cells, or T cells were the source of the cDNA or gDNA that made up the material.

In the authors' methods: Amplification from reference gene primers served as the basis for estimated nucleated cell counts. Assay used: immunoSEQ multiplex PCR; TCRdb lists only in-frame clones, some missing. V, J and clone size reflect that table, while D and trimming were determined from the DNA. The sample records over 120,000 clones, 70% to 80% being singletons. This CDR3 is 15 amino acids long. Germline CDR1 is SGHAT and CDR2 is FQNNGV. Trimming shortened V by 2 bases and J by 5 bases, and 12 bases separated the two germline ends. The clonotype was recovered from a woman older than 75 with active or convalescent COVID-19. Specimen: peripheral blood. The V call is TRBV11-2, the J call TRBJ2-2; the D gene is possibly TRBD1 (6 bases). The CDR3 DNA reads TGTGCCAGCAGCTTATACAGGGTGGAGACCGGGGAGCTGTTTTTT. This translates into CASSLYRVETGELFF.